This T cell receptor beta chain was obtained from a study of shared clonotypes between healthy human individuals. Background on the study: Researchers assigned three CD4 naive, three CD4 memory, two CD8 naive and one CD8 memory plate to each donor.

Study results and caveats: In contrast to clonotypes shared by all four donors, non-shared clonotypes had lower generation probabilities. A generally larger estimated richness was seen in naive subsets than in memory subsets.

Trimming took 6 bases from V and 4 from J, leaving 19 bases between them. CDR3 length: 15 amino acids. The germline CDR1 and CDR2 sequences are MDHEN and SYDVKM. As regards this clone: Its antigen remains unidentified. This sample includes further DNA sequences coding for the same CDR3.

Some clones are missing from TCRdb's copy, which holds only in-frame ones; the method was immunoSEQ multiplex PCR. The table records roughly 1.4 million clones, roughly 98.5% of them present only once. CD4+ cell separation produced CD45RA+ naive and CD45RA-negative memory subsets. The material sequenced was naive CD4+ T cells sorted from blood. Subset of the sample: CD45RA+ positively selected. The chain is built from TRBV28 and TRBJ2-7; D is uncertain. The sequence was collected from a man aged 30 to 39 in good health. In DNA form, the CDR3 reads TGTGCCAGCAGCCCGGGTGGTAGAAACTTTTACGAGCAGTACTTC. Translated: CASSPGGRNFYEQYF.